These 31 T cell receptor beta chains originate from one sample sequenced in a study of cytomegalovirus exposure and HLA in healthy donors. Both 60 Vbeta primers and 13 Jbeta primers went into the PCR. Some clones are missing from TCRdb's copy, which holds only in-frame ones; the method was immunoSEQ multiplex PCR. The sample has roughly 190,000 clones; 65% to 90% are singletons. Material for sequencing was PBMCs. Every receptor here comes from a man aged 35-49 years in good health and CMV-seropositive.

CDR3 in DNA: TGTGCCAGCAGCCGCGGGGAGACCCAGTACTTC. Amino acids: CASSRGETQYF. The rearrangement joins TRBV7-3 to TRBJ2-5; D possibly corresponds to TRBD2 (5 bases). The V end lost 5 bases, the J end lost 5 bases, and 6 bases lay between the germline ends. CDR1 is SGHTA, CDR2 FQGTGA, per germline. The CDR3 sequence is 11 residues long.

The chain couples TRBV7-8 to TRBJ2-5; a possible D gene is TRBD2 (7 bases). The V and J ends lost 7 bases and 5 bases respectively, with 20 bases between them. This CDR3 spans 15 amino acids. From germline, CDR1 is SGHVS and CDR2 FQNEAQ. CDR3 protein: CASTPGGGAQETQYF. The CDR3 region has the DNA TGTGCCAGCACCCCCGGAGGGGGGGCACAGGAGACCCAGTACTTC. Complete variable domain (other parts from reference TRBV7-8 and TRBJ2-5): GAGVSQSPRYKVAKRGQDVALRCDPISGHVSLFWYQQALGQGPEFLTYFQNEAQLDKSGLPSDRFFAERPEGSVSTLKIQRTQQEDSAVYLCASTPGGGAQETQYFGPGTRLLVL.

The rearrangement links TRBV5-1 to TRBJ1-2; tentative D call: TRBD1 (6 bases). Germline CDR1 is SGHRS and CDR2 is YFSETQ. The CDR3 runs 15 residues. V was clipped by 4 bases and J by 0 bases, with 13 bases between them. In DNA, the CDR3 is TGCGCCAGCAGCCAACCGACAGGATCTAACTATGGCTACACCTTC. This encodes CASSQPTGSNYGYTF.

This clone has a handful of counts. The chain couples TRBV6-5 to TRBJ2-4; D perhaps matches TRBD1 (5 bases). Germline V gives CDR1 MNHEY, CDR2 SVGAGI. The CDR3 has 13 residues. The V gene lost 4 bases and the J gene lost 4 bases, with 8 bases spanning the gap. The CDR3 DNA reads as TGTGCCAGCAGTTTTTCAGGGAAAAACATTCAGTACTTC. As protein: CASSFSGKNIQYF.

The genes are TRBV7-6 and TRBJ2-7, with D maybe TRBD2 (6 bases). The length of the CDR3 is 13 residues. The V end was cut by 5 bases, the J end by 6 bases, with 14 bases between. Germline CDR1 and CDR2: SGHVS and FNYEAQ. The CDR3 is CASSREFAVEQYF. In nucleotides, the CDR3 is TGTGCCAGCAGCCGGGAGTTCGCTGTCGAGCAGTACTTC.

This chain links TRBV19 with TRBJ2-5, with 7 bases lining up with TRBD1. This CDR3 contains 14 residues. Germline loops: CDR1 LNHDA, CDR2 SQIVND (reference sequence). With 3 bases clipped from V and 3 bases from J, the junction kept 4 bases outside the gene matches. Here the CDR3 reads CASSMGTVEETQYF. The CDR3 bases are TGTGCCAGTAGTATGGGGACAGTGGAAGAGACCCAGTACTTC.

Notes on this clone: Other DNA sequences in this specimen translate into the identical CDR3. The chain couples TRBV19 to TRBJ1-5, with 8 bases fitting TRBD1. CDR1 LNHDA and CDR2 SQIVND come from the germline V gene (reference sequence). This CDR3 spans 14 amino acids. V trimming: 5 bases; J trimming: 7 bases; junction bases outside the gene matches: 7. In DNA, the CDR3 is TGTGCCAGTAGTCTCGGACAGGGCGGGCAGCCCCAGCATTTT. The encoded protein is CASSLGQGGQPQHF.

The chain is built from TRBV9 and TRBJ2-1, with 10 bases that match TRBD2. J was trimmed by 0 bases and V by 0 bases; bases with no gene match: 9. Germline V gene data show CDR1 as SGDLS and CDR2 as YYNGEE. There are 19 residues in the CDR3. For the CDR3, the DNA is TGTGCCAGCAGCGTAGTTAGCGGGGGGCCCCCTAGCTCCTACAATGAGCAGTTCTTC. Residues: CASSVVSGGPPSSYNEQFF.

This sequence joins TRBV30 and TRBJ1-4; 8 nucleotides line up with TRBD1. The CDR3 runs 14 residues. Per germline, CDR1 GTSNPN and CDR2 SVGIG (reference sequence). V was pared by 8 bases and J by 4 bases, with 9 bases of the junction left unmatched. This CDR3 is CAPGQGQSNEKLFF. The CDR3 bases are TGTGCCCCCGGACAGGGTCAAAGTAATGAAAAACTGTTTTTT.

This rearrangement joins TRBV19 to TRBJ2-1; 8 bases line up with TRBD1. This CDR3 region has 16 residues. Germline V gene sequence: CDR1 LNHDA, CDR2 SQIVND (reference sequence). V lost 5 bases to trimming and J lost 0 bases; unmatched junction nucleotides: 6. CDR3 DNA: TGTGCCAGTAGTGGGGGGACAGGTCTCTCCTACAATGAGCAGTTCTTC. It yields the protein CASSGGTGLSYNEQFF.

This CDR3 is CASSLNRVDGYTF. CDR3 bases: TGTGCCAGCAGCTTAAACAGGGTGGATGGCTACACCTTC. This chain uses TRBV7-2 with TRBJ1-2, with a possible D match to TRBD1 (6 bases). Germline V gene lookup returns CDR1 SGHTA and CDR2 FQGNSA. The CDR3 extends over 13 amino acids. V was trimmed by 2 bases and J by 6 bases, leaving 10 bases between them.

The CDR3 protein is CASSQDTTGEAFF. The CDR3 coding sequence is TGCGCCAGCAGCCAAGACACAACAGGGGAAGCTTTCTTT. The chain links TRBV4-3 to TRBJ1-1, with D possibly matching TRBD1 (6 bases). Germline V gene sequence: CDR1 LGHNA, CDR2 YSLEER. This CDR3 is built from 13 residues. With 0 bases removed from V and 8 bases from J, the gap between germline ends came to 10 bases.

The V call is TRBV7-2, the J call TRBJ2-2; maybe TRBD1 (5 bases). The CDR3 extends over 16 amino acids. Germline V gene sequence: CDR1 SGHTA, CDR2 FQGNSA. With 1 base removed from V and 6 bases from J, the gap between germline ends came to 15 bases. Here the CDR3 reads CASSLGGPRVAGELFF. The CDR3 region has the DNA TGTGCCAGCAGCTTAGGCGGACCCAGGGTGGCCGGGGAGCTGTTTTTT.

The chain has TRBV7-9 and TRBJ2-2; D might be TRBD1 (5 bases). The CDR3 is 13 residues long. Trimming shortened V by 5 bases and J by 5 bases, and 9 bases separated the two germline ends. Germline V gene data show CDR1 as SEHNR and CDR2 as FQNEAQ (reference sequence). CDR3 sequence reads: CASSGPGTGELFF. For the CDR3, the DNA is TGTGCCAGCAGCGGACCAGGGACCGGGGAGCTGTTTTTT.

The chain carries TRBV9 and TRBJ1-5; a weak D match, TRBD1 (5 bases). Germline CDR1 reads SGDLS; CDR2 reads YYNGEE. V shed 4 bases and J shed 1 base, with 12 bases lying between them. CDR3 length: 15 residues. Written as DNA, the CDR3 is TGTGCCAGCAGCTCAACAGGTGCCAGCAATCAGCCCCAGCATTTT. This translates into CASSSTGASNQPQHF.

The genes are TRBV6-5 and TRBJ2-5, with D perhaps matching TRBD2 (6 bases). The V gene's germline CDR1 is MNHEY and CDR2 SVGAGI. CDR3 size: 13 residues. Trimming removed 5 bases at V and 5 bases at J, with 12 bases between. CDR3 sequence reads: CASSRYGGETQYF. CDR3 nucleotides: TGTGCCAGCAGTCGGTACGGAGGGGAGACCCAGTACTTC.

The V call is TRBV7-3, the J call TRBJ1-5; 8 bases are shared with TRBD1. The CDR3 extends over 13 amino acids. Germline V gives CDR1 SGHTA, CDR2 FQGTGA. V lost 3 bases and J lost 7; bases outside the gene matches: 2. CDR3 protein: CASSFRGLQPQHF. CDR3 bases: TGTGCCAGCAGCTTCAGGGGGCTCCAGCCCCAGCATTTT.

J is TRBJ1-1 and V is TRBV5-6; 7 positions match TRBD1. The CDR3 consists of 16 residues. Germline V lookup: CDR1 SGHDT, CDR2 YYEEEE. The trim removed 5 bases at V and 5 bases at J, leaving 15 bases unmatched. CDR3: CASSYGPMTGQTEAFF. DNA for the CDR3: TGTGCCAGCAGTTATGGTCCGATGACAGGGCAGACTGAAGCTTTCTTT.

The rearrangement uses TRBV7-2 and TRBJ2-2; 9 nucleotides agree with TRBD2. This CDR3 region has 18 residues. The germline gives CDR1 SGHTA, CDR2 FQGNSA. Trimming cost V 1 base and J 5 bases; bases outside gene matches: 11. In nucleotides, the CDR3 is TGTGCCAGCAGCTTAGGATTCGGTGCGGGGGGGATAACCGGGGAGCTGTTTTTT. Its translation: CASSLGFGAGGITGELFF.

This clone showed up just once. The V call is TRBV30, the J call TRBJ1-1; possible D gene TRBD1, 6 bases. Germline CDR1 GTSNPN, CDR2 SVGIG (reference sequence). V was pared by 7 bases and J by 5 bases, with 20 bases between. This CDR3 has 14 residues. CDR3 region: CASLIRGLGTEAFF. DNA for the CDR3: TGTGCCTCCCTGATTAGGGGGTTGGGGACTGAAGCTTTCTTT.

J is TRBJ2-2 and V is TRBV15, with a weak D call TRBD2 (6 bases). Germline loops: CDR1 LNHNV, CDR2 YYDKDF (reference sequence). The V and J ends lost 3 bases and 4 bases respectively, with 6 bases between them. The CDR3 length is 13 residues. CDR3 sequence reads: CATSRGGTGELFF. CDR3 DNA: TGTGCCACCAGCAGGGGGGGCACCGGGGAGCTGTTTTTT.

This clone was seen just once. The CDR3, as DNA: TGTGCCAGCAGCTCGGGACAGGGCGGGGAAAAACTGTTTTTT. It translates to CASSSGQGGEKLFF. The chain has TRBV5-5 and TRBJ1-4, with 9 bases lining up with TRBD1. The trim removed 3 bases at V and 8 bases at J, leaving 5 bases unmatched. This CDR3 comprises 14 residues. The germline CDR1 and CDR2 sequences are SGHKS and YYEKEE (reference sequence).

This clone was seen only a few times. CDR3 DNA sequence: TGTGCCAGCAGAAAGATAGAGGGTTTCGACGAGCAGTACTTC. It is translated as CASRKIEGFDEQYF. The chain joins TRBV27 to TRBJ2-7; possible D gene TRBD2, 5 bases. The CDR3 has 14 amino acids. V dropped 6 bases and J dropped 5 bases, with 17 bases sitting between them. From germline, CDR1 is MNHEY and CDR2 SMNVEV (reference sequence).

This chain links TRBV10-3 with TRBJ2-3; TRBD2 is a possible D gene (6 bases). Trimming pared 0 bases from V and 0 bases from J, leaving 7 bases between. Germline assignment: CDR1 ENHRY and CDR2 SYGVKD. The CDR3 runs 15 residues. CDR3 bases: TGTGCCATCAGTGAGTCGGGGGGAAGCACAGATACGCAGTATTTT. As protein: CAISESGGSTDTQYF.

The CDR3 spells CASSHQSGGSYNEQFF. In nucleotides, the CDR3 is TGTGCCAGCAGCCATCAAAGCGGGGGCTCCTACAATGAGCAGTTCTTC. V usage is TRBV7-6 and J usage is TRBJ2-1, with 8 nucleotides matching TRBD2. The CDR3 loop spans 16 amino acids. The junction had 6 bases not matched to a gene; V was cut back by 5 bases and J by 0 bases. Per the germline V gene, CDR1 is SGHVS and CDR2 is FNYEAQ.

The rearrangement links TRBV7-8 to TRBJ2-3; TRBD1 aligns across 10 bases. The CDR3 is made up of 16 amino acids. Germline lookup yields CDR1 SGHVS and CDR2 FQNEAQ. With V trimmed by 4 bases and J by 4 bases, 8 bases remained unmatched. The CDR3 here is CASSWDRGIQSDTQYF. The DNA for the CDR3 is TGTGCCAGCAGCTGGGACAGGGGAATACAATCAGATACGCAGTATTTT.

In this sample, this clone turned up once. This chain connects TRBV9 to TRBJ2-6, with D tentatively TRBD2 (5 bases). Trimming took 0 bases from V and 4 from J, leaving 8 bases between them. The CDR3 is 15 residues long. Germline V gene sequence: CDR1 SGDLS, CDR2 YYNGEE. This CDR3 reads CASSVGTGGANVLTF. The CDR3 DNA follows: TGTGCCAGCAGCGTAGGCACGGGGGGGGCCAACGTCCTGACTTTC.

This chain uses TRBV7-3 with TRBJ2-5; D is perhaps TRBD2 (6 bases). V was trimmed by 3 bases and J by 2 bases, leaving 7 bases between them. Looked up from germline, CDR1 is SGHTA and CDR2 is FQGTGA. The CDR3 is made up of 13 amino acids. In nucleotides, the CDR3 is TGTGCCAGCAGCTTCGGGACTCAAGAGACCCAGTACTTC. Protein sequence: CASSFGTQETQYF.

The V call is TRBV19, the J call TRBJ1-5; TRBD1 matches 8 bases. Germline V CDR1 and CDR2: LNHDA, SQIVND (reference sequence). This CDR3 has 17 residues. V dropped 4 bases and J dropped 6; count of bases not matched to a gene: 14. CDR3 sequence reads: CASSTDRAPGGRQPQHF. CDR3 sequence (DNA): TGTGCCAGTAGTACGGACAGGGCTCCGGGGGGACGTCAGCCCCAGCATTTT.

The chain uses TRBV15 and TRBJ2-3; D perhaps matches TRBD2 (6 bases). The germline CDR1 and CDR2 sequences are LNHNV and YYDKDF (reference sequence). V lost 7 bases and J 0 bases, leaving 11 bases between the germline ends. The CDR3 contains 14 residues. The chain's CDR3 is CATNTGGSTDTQYF. Here the CDR3 DNA reads TGTGCCACCAACACCGGGGGAAGCACAGATACGCAGTATTTT. The variable domain in full, with the rest retrieved from reference TRBV15 and TRBJ2-3, is DAMVIQNPRYQVTQFGKPVTLSCSQTLNHNVMYWYQQKSSQAPKLLFHYYDKDFNNEADTPDNFQSRRPNTSFCFLDIRSPGLGDTAMYLCATNTGGSTDTQYFGPGTRLTVL.

This clone was counted a few times. The chain has TRBV5-1 and TRBJ1-1; TRBD1 agrees at 8 bases. V lost 0 bases and J lost 1; bases outside the gene matches: 2. This CDR3 spans 15 amino acids. Germline V gene lookup returns CDR1 SGHRS and CDR2 YFSETQ. The CDR3 protein is CASSLAGQGNTEAFF. CDR3 DNA: TGCGCCAGCAGCTTGGCCGGACAGGGGAACACTGAAGCTTTCTTT.